The present T cell receptor beta chain was sequenced within a study of blood T cell repertoires in COVID-19. Study context: Sources were T cells, B-cell-depleted T cells, or PBMCs; the material itself was cDNA or gDNA.

With V trimmed by 0 bases and J by 8 bases, 7 bases remained unmatched. Germline loops: CDR1 SGHAT, CDR2 FQNNGV. There are 17 residues in the CDR3. Under the authors' procedure: How many nucleated cells were present was estimated from reference gene primer amplification. The method was immunoSEQ multiplex PCR; TCRdb's version includes in-frame clones alone and lacks a portion of them. V, J and clone size are those of that table, while D and trimming were read from the DNA. Of around 200,000 clones in the sample, just under 90% were seen once. The rearrangement links TRBV11-2 to TRBJ2-1; 13 bases are shared with TRBD2. This sequence was found in a woman aged 18-29 years who had recovered from COVID-19. The source material was peripheral blood. The CDR3 DNA is TGTGCCAGCAGCTTAGATCCGGGACTAGCGGGATGGGATGAGCAGTTCTTC. This sequence encodes CASSLDPGLAGWDEQFF.